This T cell receptor (beta chain) stems from a study of shared clonotypes between healthy human individuals. Study-wide findings and caveats: Read depth was anticipated to influence clonotype sharing among donors. The sharing of 4% to 5.5% of naive CD4 clonotypes was seen across a handful of donors.

A note on this clone: Its antigen is undetermined.

Measured with immunoSEQ multiplex PCR; TCRdb has only the in-frame clones, and not every one. The table lists 650,000 to 750,000 clones, 72% of them singletons. Trimming removed 6 bases from V and 4 bases from J; junction bases left unmatched: 11. The germline V gene has CDR1 SGHKS and CDR2 YYEKEE (reference sequence). This CDR3 region has 16 residues. The sample taken for sequencing was memory CD4+ T cells sorted from blood. Subset reported: CD45RA-negative fraction. The V gene is TRBV5-5, the J gene TRBJ2-5; the match to TRBD1 covers 11 bases. The sequence was collected from a woman in her thirties in good health. For the CDR3, the DNA is TGTGCCAGCAACAAGGGACAGGGGGTTGGAGGAGAGACCCAGTACTTC. It is translated as CASNKGQGVGGETQYF.